This T cell receptor (beta chain) was sequenced during a study of metastatic and nonmetastatic thyroid tumors. Across the whole study: Repertoire comparison spanned blood and tumor or nodule tissue of malignant and benign thyroid patients. General study findings and limits: Versus benign nodules, malignant thyroid tumors reportedly had significantly higher TCR beta diversity, in blood and tumor.

How the authors handled the data: CDR3 differences across clinicopathological groups were used to build a distant-metastasis classifier for papillary thyroid cancer. Using MiXCR, TCRdb re-called clones from the PCR reads. TCRdb assigned the V and J calls; the authors' analysis was not used. The sample records 37,000 or so clones, about 18% being singletons. The CDR3 contains 16 residues. Note on this clone: Antigen specificity is unknown. A much larger clone differs from this one at a single base, so this may be a read error. Within the sample, other DNA sequences also encode this same CDR3.

Each patient came to thyroid surgery without any prior treatment (of any kind). The chain combines TRBV12-3 or TRBV12-4 with TRBJ2-5; the match to TRBD2 covers 15 bases. This TCR came from a male donor with papillary thyroid cancer or a benign thyroid nodule (not recorded which). Some clones in this sample may be carry-over from other donors' samples. The sequenced sample was blood. The CDR3 loop is CASSPGLAGGQETQYF. DNA of the CDR3: TGTGCCAGCAGCCCGGGACTAGCGGGGGGCCAAGAGACACAGTACTTC.